The clone carrying this TCR beta chain occurred a few times. The V gene lost 3 bases and the J gene lost 5 bases, with 13 bases spanning the gap. This CDR3 contains 13 residues. Germline V gene data show CDR1 as SQVTM and CDR2 as ANQGSEA. This sample is part of a study of shared clonotypes between healthy human individuals. Study information: Per donor, three plates held CD4 naive cells, three held CD4 memory, two held CD8 naive and one held CD8 memory.

Terminally differentiated effector memory CD45RA+ cells were excluded from the naive CD8 cells, which were CD45RO-negative and positively selected for CCR7. Profiling relied on immunoSEQ multiplex PCR, and the TCRdb table lists in-frame clones only, not all of them. The data contain roughly 2.1 million clones, 85% to 95% of them singletons. This receptor was taken from a man aged 18 to 29 in good health. Some clones in this sample may be carry-over from other donors' samples. The chain combines TRBV29-1 with TRBJ1-1, with TRBD1 as a possible D gene (5 bases). The sequenced material came from naive CD8+ T cells from PBMCs. The CDR3 spells CSVDRRVETEAFF. As DNA, the CDR3 is TGCAGCGTTGATCGCAGGGTAGAAACTGAAGCTTTCTTT.